Following are 30 T cell receptor beta chains from one sample sequenced in a study of CXCR3-negative and CXCR3-positive naive CD8 T cells. In preparing the TRB cDNA libraries, 5' RACE with UMI labels was used. TCRdb re-called the 5' RACE reads; one entry per CDR3 protein, DNA not given. This sample's table has some 66,000 distinct CDR3 sequences. The sample comprised naive CXCR3- CD8+ T cells from blood. Stated subset: CD45RO-CCR7+CD27+CD95- naive CD8+ T cells lacking CXCR3 (TNR3-). All receptors come from a human donor in good health. Some clones in this sample may be carry-over from other donors' samples.

The V call is TRBV7-8, the J call TRBJ2-7. Germline lookup yields CDR1 SGHVS and CDR2 FQNEAQ. The CDR3 is made up of 14 amino acids. CDR3 residues: CASSLEVFVHEQYF.

The rearrangement uses TRBV6-2 or TRBV6-3 and TRBJ2-1; TCRdb's D call of TRBD1 is untestable without DNA. The germline V gene has CDR1 MNHEY and CDR2 SVGEGT. The CDR3 has 13 amino acids. The chain's CDR3 is CASSSTGGNEQFF.

The chain has TRBV4-3 and TRBJ1-3. CDR3 length: 16 residues. Germline lookup yields CDR1 LGHNA and CDR2 YSLEER. The CDR3 here is CASSQGRGRSGNTIYF.

The CDR3 here is CASSQETYEQYF. The J gene is TRBJ2-7, the V gene TRBV4-2. The CDR3 sequence is 12 residues long. Germline CDR1 reads LGHNA; CDR2 reads YNFKEQ.

The chain joins TRBV5-1 to TRBJ2-1; without DNA, the TCRdb call of TRBD1 cannot be checked. CDR3 length: 12 residues. In germline, CDR1 is SGHRS, CDR2 YFSETQ. CDR3 in amino acids: CASSTGPNEQFF.

V gene TRBV11-2 combines with J gene TRBJ2-7. Germline CDR1 reads SGHAT; CDR2 reads FQNNGV. The length of the CDR3 is 14 residues. CDR3: CASSLLGNSYEQYF. Based on the CDR3 plus reference TRBV11-2 and TRBJ2-7, the full variable domain is EAGVAQSPRYKIIEKRQSVAFWCNPISGHATLYWYQQILGQGPKLLIQFQNNGVVDDSQLPKDRFSAERLKGVDSTLKIQPAKLEDSAVYLCASSLLGNSYEQYFGPGTRLTVT.

The rearrangement joins TRBV7-2 to TRBJ2-5; the D call from TCRdb, TRBD1, cannot be confirmed without DNA. The CDR3 is made up of 13 amino acids. CDR1 and CDR2 from the germline V gene are SGHTA and FQGNSA. The chain's CDR3 is CASRQVGEETQYF.

The V gene is TRBV20-1, the J gene TRBJ2-7; TCRdb lists TRBD2, though no DNA is available to test this call. The CDR3 has 14 amino acids. The germline V gene has CDR1 DFQATT and CDR2 SNEGSKA (reference sequence). The CDR3 reads CSATDQRGAYEQYF.

The chain uses TRBV6-1 and TRBJ1-1; TCRdb reports TRBD1, a call that lacks DNA to check it against. The germline V gene has CDR1 MNHNS and CDR2 SASEGT. The CDR3 length is 13 residues. This CDR3 is CASKTGMNTEAFF.

This chain uses TRBV7-9 with TRBJ2-5; absent DNA, TCRdb's TRBD1 call cannot be checked. Germline CDR1 reads SEHNR; CDR2 reads FQNEAQ (reference sequence). CDR3 length equals 14 residues. The CDR3 protein is CASSPRRGQETQYF.

CDR3 sequence reads: CASSQLGDRTIQPQHF. The chain is built from TRBV4-1 and TRBJ1-5; TCRdb's D gene call, TRBD1, goes unchecked for lack of DNA. The germline V gene has CDR1 MGHRA and CDR2 YSYEKL. The CDR3 totals 16 residues.

This chain connects TRBV5-6 to TRBJ2-3. CDR1 is SGHDT and CDR2 is YYEEEE in the germline V gene. This CDR3 is built from 14 residues. The CDR3 region is CASSLVSSTDTQYF. The variable domain in full, completed from reference TRBV5-6 and TRBJ2-3, reads DAGVTQSPTHLIKTRGQQVTLRCSPKSGHDTVSWYQQALGQGPQFIFQYYEEEERQRGNFPDRFSGHQFPNYSSELNVNALLLGDSALYLCASSLVSSTDTQYFGPGTRLTVL.

The gene calls are TRBV20-1 and TRBJ2-7; TCRdb's D call, TRBD2, is unchecked because there is no DNA. CDR1 and CDR2 from the germline V gene are DFQATT and SNEGSKA (reference sequence). The CDR3 sequence is 16 residues long. CDR3 protein: CSARGLAALSSYEQYF.

According to its frequency, this clonotype is medium-sized. The rearrangement links TRBV27 to TRBJ2-7; TCRdb calls TRBD1, which cannot be checked without DNA. This CDR3 is built from 13 residues. Germline V gives CDR1 MNHEY, CDR2 SMNVEV (reference sequence). The CDR3 here is CASSLGQYYEQYF.

This rearrangement joins TRBV18 to TRBJ2-1. Per the germline V gene, CDR1 is KGHSH and CDR2 is LQKENI. The CDR3 covers 13 residues. The CDR3 loop reads CASSPWTGNEQFF.

The V and J genes are TRBV12-3 or TRBV12-4 and TRBJ1-1. The CDR3 extends over 13 amino acids. The CDR3 is CASSRTANTEAFF.

The chain is built from TRBV28 and TRBJ1-5; the D call of TRBD1 rests on TCRdb alone, since no DNA is present to check it. The CDR3 contains 15 residues. Germline CDR1 is MDHEN and CDR2 is SYDVKM. CDR3 residues: CASSERQGARQPQHF.

The chain employs TRBV28 and TRBJ1-6. The germline CDR1 and CDR2 sequences are MDHEN and SYDVKM. The CDR3 is 14 amino acids. CDR3 sequence reads: CASSLPVYNSPLHF.

The chain combines TRBV29-1 with TRBJ2-3. The CDR3 has 13 residues. In germline, CDR1 is SQVTM, CDR2 ANQGSEA. CDR3 loop: CSVEGWGTDTQYF.

The chain joins TRBV7-2 to TRBJ1-2. This CDR3 contains 15 residues. Germline-derived CDR1 and CDR2 are SGHTA and FQGNSA. The CDR3 region is CASSLVGLPSGGYTF.

V and J are TRBV6-1 and TRBJ2-3. The V gene's germline CDR1 is MNHNS and CDR2 SASEGT. The CDR3 is made up of 13 amino acids. The CDR3 loop reads CASSEESTDTQYF.

V usage is TRBV15 and J usage is TRBJ2-6. The CDR3 has 15 amino acids. Germline V gene data show CDR1 as LNHNV and CDR2 as YYDKDF (reference sequence). The CDR3 sequence is CATSSDTMTANVLTF.

The V gene is TRBV10-2, the J gene TRBJ1-3. The germline CDR1 and CDR2 sequences are WSHSY and SAAADI. The CDR3 spans 14 residues. The chain's CDR3 is CASSEEISGNTIYF.

The chain combines TRBV12-3 or TRBV12-4 with TRBJ2-5; with no DNA, the TCRdb D assignment of TRBD1 cannot be verified. This CDR3 is built from 15 residues. CDR3 sequence: CASSSTTGIGETQYF.

The chain carries TRBV5-1 and TRBJ2-7. Germline V gene data show CDR1 as SGHRS and CDR2 as YFSETQ. The CDR3 extends over 14 amino acids. The CDR3 loop is CASSYDGIEEEQYF.

CDR3 sequence: CASSRTGGNQPQHF. This chain joins TRBV28 and TRBJ1-5; TCRdb's assignment of TRBD1 cannot be checked, as there is no DNA. The CDR3 is made up of 14 amino acids. Per the germline V gene, CDR1 is MDHEN and CDR2 is SYDVKM.

The chain links TRBV13 to TRBJ2-3; TCRdb returns TRBD1, unconfirmable since there is no DNA. This CDR3 is 15 amino acids long. Germline V CDR1 and CDR2: PRHDT, FYEKMQ (reference sequence). The CDR3 region is CASSPAPGSVDTQYF. Using reference TRBV13 and TRBJ2-3 for the parts outside the CDR3, the full variable domain is AAGVIQSPRHLIKEKRETATLKCYPIPRHDTVYWYQQGPGQDPQFLISFYEKMQSDKGSIPDRFSAQQFSDYHSELNMSSLELGDSALYFCASSPAPGSVDTQYFGPGTRLTVL.

The chain carries TRBV5-4 and TRBJ2-1; the TRBD2 assignment by TCRdb is unverifiable without DNA. Germline CDR1 SGHNT, CDR2 YYREEE (reference sequence). CDR3 length equals 16 residues. CDR3 sequence reads: CASSLASGRRNNEQFF.

The chain recombines TRBV11-2 with TRBJ2-2; TCRdb reports TRBD1, a call that lacks DNA to check it against. The V gene's germline CDR1 is SGHAT and CDR2 FQNNGV. The CDR3 is 15 amino acids. Here the CDR3 reads CASSLEALPQGELFF.

The rearrangement uses TRBV7-9 and TRBJ2-6; checking the TCRdb D call of TRBD1 is not possible without DNA. The CDR3 consists of 16 residues. CDR1 is SEHNR, CDR2 FQNEAQ, per germline (reference sequence). CDR3 residues: CASSLEGGSGANVLTF.